The 2 T cell receptor beta chains given below trace back to one sample, sequenced in a study of blood T cell repertoires in COVID-19. TCRdb keeps only in-frame clones here, not all; method: immunoSEQ multiplex PCR. The data show roughly 240,000 clones, approximately 85% seen once. The sequenced sample consisted of peripheral blood. The source is a woman aged 80 or over with COVID-19, enrolled during active disease.

This chain uses TRBV19 with TRBJ2-3; tentative D call: TRBD2 (6 bases). V was shortened by 4 bases and J by 2 bases, with 16 bases between the two germline ends. This CDR3 has 16 amino acids. The germline CDR1 and CDR2 sequences are LNHDA and SQIVND (reference sequence). The chain's CDR3 is CASSSRSGRDTDTQYF. The CDR3 bases are TGTGCCAGTAGTAGCCGGAGCGGGCGTGACACAGATACGCAGTATTTT.

The V call is TRBV5-4, the J call TRBJ1-4; D possibly corresponds to TRBD1 (5 bases). Germline CDR1 reads SGHNT; CDR2 reads YYREEE (reference sequence). The CDR3 is 15 residues long. V lost 4 bases and J lost 0, with 10 bases in between. CDR3 protein: CASSPGGATNEKLFF. CDR3 nucleotide sequence: TGTGCCAGCAGCCCGGGAGGGGCAACTAATGAAAAACTGTTTTTT.